There are a few counts of the clone carrying this T cell receptor beta chain. Its antigen is unidentified. V lost 0 bases and J lost 6, with 9 bases in between. The CDR3 length is 14 residues. The germline CDR1 and CDR2 sequences are SGHNT and YENEEA. 5'RACE with constant-segment primers yielded barcoded, UMI-tagged TCR alpha and TCR beta cDNA libraries. TCRdb reanalysed the 5' RACE reads using MiXCR and keeps one entry per CDR3 protein. The repertoire holds 170,000 or so distinct CDR3 sequences, with around 30% as singletons. This entry belongs to a study of T-cell memory formation after mild COVID-19. Points from the study as a whole: Within pre-infection memory, some responding clones were found, suggesting cross-reactive memory joined. Later expanders leaned CD4+, whereas clones that contracted between day 15 and 85 were balanced CD4/CD8. The study found contracting CD4+ clones mainly in CM and EM and contracting CD8+ clones in EMRA.

This TCR was sampled from an adult woman who had mild COVID-19 (a few samples of this study predate the infection). Cell type and time point are not known. The chain links TRBV11-3 to TRBJ2-4; possibly TRBD2 for D (5 bases). The sequenced sample consisted of PBMCs or a T cell subset sorted from them (not recorded which). The CDR3 spells CASSLDLGGNIQYF. CDR3 bases: TGTGCCAGCAGCTTAGATTTAGGAGGAAACATTCAGTACTTC.